This entry concerns a single T cell receptor (beta chain). The data are from a study of blood T cell repertoires in COVID-19. Study information: PBMCs, B-cell-depleted T cells, or T cells were the source of the cDNA or gDNA that made up the material.

The CDR3 has 15 amino acids. Germline CDR1 reads SGDLS; CDR2 reads YYNGEE. V lost 2 bases, J lost 9 bases, and 6 bases stayed unmatched. Per the study methods: Reference gene primers were amplified, and this amplification served to estimate nucleated cell counts. Method: immunoSEQ multiplex PCR; TCRdb's copy keeps in-frame clones and lacks some. V and J calls and clone size are given by that table; D and trimming were obtained from the DNA. The sample has some 78,000 clones, roughly 88% seen once. Material for sequencing was peripheral blood. The receptor comes from a woman between 50 and 59 years old in a cohort sampled during active COVID-19. The chain joins TRBV9 to TRBJ2-1; TRBD1 matches 12 bases. The CDR3 is CASSVGQGAYTEQFF. The CDR3 DNA sequence: TGTGCCAGCAGCGTGGGACAGGGGGCTTATACTGAGCAGTTCTTC.